This entry lists 11 T cell receptor beta chains sequenced from one sample in a study of blood T cells in healthy people across ages (dated by TCRdb to 2015 to 2017). Libraries were prepared through 5' RACE. The sequencer was an Illumina HiSeq 2500. A second PCR of roughly 6 to 11 cycles was run with a J-beta primer mix and a sample-barcoded 5' primer. TCRdb reworked the public reads: Q25 trimming with fastp, MiXCR clone assembly, productive beta chains retained. Rows matching on CDR3 protein sequence are summarized as one entry with the most common DNA and genes. This sample lists more than 800,000 distinct CDR3 sequences; 25% to 30% were detected once. The ten largest account for around 15% of the sample. The specimen was blood. Every receptor here comes from a woman of 80 years or more in good health.

There are a few counts of this clonotype. The chain is built from TRBV5-5 and TRBJ1-1, with D unclear. From germline, CDR1 is SGHKS and CDR2 YYEKEE (reference sequence). Trimming shortened V by 1 base and J by 3 bases, and 10 bases separated the two germline ends. The CDR3 contains 14 residues. CDR3 coding DNA: TGTGCCAGCAGCTTGAATCAGGTCTACACTGAAGCTTTCTTT. Protein: CASSLNQVYTEAFF. The entire variable domain, with the rest obtained from reference TRBV5-5 and TRBJ1-1, is as follows: DAGVTQSPTHLIKTRGQQVTLRCSPISGHKSVSWYQQVLGQGPQFIFQYYEKEERGRGNFPDRFSARQFPNYSSELNVNALLLGDSALYLCASSLNQVYTEAFFGQGTRLTVV.

Note on this clonotype: This may come from a read error, since a much larger clone is one base off. V gene TRBV10-3 combines with J gene TRBJ2-3; 7 nucleotides line up with TRBD1. CDR1 and CDR2 from the germline V gene are ENHRY and SYGVKD. Trimming at V came to 6 bases and at J to 3 bases, leaving 6 bases not matched to a gene. The CDR3 consists of 14 residues. The CDR3 nucleotides are TGTGCCATCAGGGGAAACAGGGGTACAGATACGCAGTATTTT. As protein: CAIRGNRGTDTQYF.

The chain couples TRBV5-5 to TRBJ2-7; 7 bases map to TRBD1. CDR3 length: 20 amino acids. With V trimmed by 4 bases and J by 3 bases, 25 bases remained unmatched. CDR1 is SGHKS, CDR2 YYEKEE, per germline (reference sequence). The CDR3: CASSPKADFPGTDFIYEQYF. The CDR3 nucleotides read TGTGCCAGCAGCCCCAAGGCGGACTTTCCGGGGACAGACTTTATCTACGAGCAGTACTTC.

The V and J genes are TRBV27 and TRBJ1-5; unclear D gene. CDR3 length equals 14 residues. The ends were cut back, 5 bases at V and 6 bases at J, with 14 bases in the middle. Germline CDR1 reads MNHEY; CDR2 reads SMNVEV (reference sequence). The CDR3 region is CASSKEGRGQPQHF. CDR3 DNA sequence: TGTGCCAGCAGTAAGGAGGGCCGAGGTCAGCCCCAGCATTTT.

This clonotype was detected only a few times. The chain employs TRBV7-9 and TRBJ2-4, with unresolved D. Trimming removed 2 bases at V and 8 bases at J, with 16 bases between. Per the germline V gene, CDR1 is SEHNR and CDR2 is FQNEAQ (reference sequence). This CDR3 spans 15 amino acids. The CDR3, as DNA: TGTGCCAGCAGCTTATTGGCATCCGTGTCGGACATTCAGTACTTC. It specifies CASSLLASVSDIQYF. The full variable domain, with the rest looked up from reference TRBV7-9 and TRBJ2-4, is DTGVSQNPRHKITKRGQNVTFRCDPISEHNRLYWYRQTLGQGPEFLTYFQNEAQLEKSRLLSDRFSAERPKGSFSTLEIQRTEQGDSAMYLCASSLLASVSDIQYFGAGTRLSVL.

Concerning this clonotype itself: Given a much more abundant clone one base away, this may be a read error. The chain links TRBV7-9 to TRBJ2-7, with 10 bases aligning to TRBD1. V dropped 5 bases and J dropped 8; count of bases not matched to a gene: 12. In germline, CDR1 is SEHNR, CDR2 FQNEAQ (reference sequence). The CDR3 consists of 15 residues. This CDR3 is CASSRGGDRGYKQYF. CDR3 sequence (DNA): TGTGCCAGCAGCCGAGGCGGGGACAGGGGTTACAAGCAGTACTTC. The full variable domain, its missing parts supplied by reference TRBV7-9 and TRBJ2-7, is DTGVSQNPRHKITKRGQNVTFRCDPISEHNRLYWYRQTLGQGPEFLTYFQNEAQLEKSRLLSDRFSAERPKGSFSTLEIQRTEQGDSAMYLCASSRGGDRGYKQYFGPGTRLTVT.

V and J are TRBV6-1 and TRBJ2-4; D may be TRBD2 (5 bases). The CDR3 has 14 amino acids. Germline values: CDR1 MNHNS, CDR2 SASEGT. Trimming cost V 6 bases and J 0 bases, with 9 bases left between them. CDR3 in amino acids: CASRRDLAKNIQYF. CDR3 nucleotides: TGTGCCAGCAGGAGGGATTTAGCCAAAAACATTCAGTACTTC.

At least ten counts were recorded for this clonotype. The rearrangement links TRBV7-6 to TRBJ2-7; TRBD1 or TRBD2 may be the D gene (5 bases each). CDR3 length: 14 amino acids. The V gene's germline CDR1 is SGHVS and CDR2 FNYEAQ. The V and J ends lost 1 base and 1 base respectively, with 8 bases between them. This CDR3 reads CASSLVGESYEQYF. Here the CDR3 DNA reads TGTGCCAGCAGCTTAGTGGGGGAATCCTACGAGCAGTACTTC.

This clonotype has just a few counts. A single base separates this from a much larger clone, so it may be a read error. The chain joins TRBV6-6 to TRBJ2-1; no reliable D call. The CDR3 is made up of 12 amino acids. Trimming removed 1 base from V and 4 bases from J, with 2 bases in between. Per the germline V gene, CDR1 is MNHNY and CDR2 is SVGAGI (reference sequence). The CDR3 region is CASSYLYNEQFF. The CDR3 DNA sequence: TGTGCCAGCAGTTACTTATACAATGAGCAGTTCTTC.

This clonotype was observed a few times. The V call is TRBV19, the J call TRBJ2-5, with 7 bases lining up with TRBD2. The CDR3 runs 14 residues. Losses at the gene ends were 6 bases for V and 0 bases for J; bases not matched to a gene: 4. Germline CDR1 is LNHDA and CDR2 is SQIVND (reference sequence). DNA for the CDR3: TGTGCCAGTAGCGAGCGGGACTACCAAGAGACCCAGTACTTC. Protein: CASSERDYQETQYF.

This clonotype was picked up a small number of times. The chain joins TRBV27 to TRBJ2-3; TRBD1 might be the D (6 bases). Deletions cut 2 bases from V and 0 bases from J, with 9 bases between. The germline gives CDR1 MNHEY, CDR2 SMNVEV (reference sequence). CDR3 size: 15 residues. The CDR3 protein is CASSLLGASTDTQYF. CDR3 DNA sequence: TGTGCCAGCAGTTTACTGGGGGCAAGCACAGATACGCAGTATTTT.